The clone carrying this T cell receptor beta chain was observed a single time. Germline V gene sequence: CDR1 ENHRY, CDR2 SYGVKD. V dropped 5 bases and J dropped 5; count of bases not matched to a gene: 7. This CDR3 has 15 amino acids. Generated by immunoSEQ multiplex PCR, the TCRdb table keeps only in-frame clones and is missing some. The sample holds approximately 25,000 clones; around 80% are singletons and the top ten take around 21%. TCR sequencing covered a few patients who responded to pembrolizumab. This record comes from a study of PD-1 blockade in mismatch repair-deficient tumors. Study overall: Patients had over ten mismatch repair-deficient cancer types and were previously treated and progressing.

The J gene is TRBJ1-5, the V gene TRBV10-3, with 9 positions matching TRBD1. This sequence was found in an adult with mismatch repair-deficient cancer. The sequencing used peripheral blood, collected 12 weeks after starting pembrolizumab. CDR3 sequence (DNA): TGTGCCATCAGTCCGACAGGGGGTGTGTATCAGCCCCAGCATTTT. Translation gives CAISPTGGVYQPQHF.